These T cell receptor beta chains were read from a single sample in a study of OX40 agonist ivuxolimab in advanced cancers. Using immunoSEQ multiplex PCR, the repertoire was profiled, and TCRdb retains in-frame clones only, with some absent. Here the sample spans 65,000 to 95,000 clones, about 88% being singletons. The sample here was CD4+ or CD8+ T cells sorted from blood, taken in a trial of the OX40 agonist ivuxolimab. Receptor source: an adult with an advanced solid tumor such as melanoma, head and neck, liver or kidney cancer. Each CDR3 is given with its conserved first and last residue. Clone size is stated in some rows and not others, as once, few, many or a class when expanded.

clone size,J gene,V gene,CDR3 protein
once,TRBJ1-2,TRBV9,CASSPIRGYGYTF
-,TRBJ1-1,TRBV7-9,CASSGTDTEAFF
-,TRBJ1-2,TRBV19,CASSRQGASGYTF
few,TRBJ2-1,TRBV5-1,CASSLGPWNPGLKNEQFF
-,TRBJ2-7,TRBV15,CATSRDGTSGGYEQYF
-,TRBJ1-2,TRBV27,CASSLSPRPDRTYGYTF
-,TRBJ2-7,TRBV7-8,CASSSRTGPTSGRIDEQYF
-,TRBJ1-2,TRBV15,CATSRGGTAVAQGYTF
-,TRBJ1-1,TRBV6-5,CASINWMNTEAFF
-,TRBJ1-1,TRBV4-1,CASSPGLLRREGNTEAFF
-,TRBJ2-6,TRBV10-3,CAISESDARPGANVLTF
-,-,TRBV7-2,CASRIPYEQYF
-,TRBJ2-3,TRBV11-2,CASSYTILDTQYF
-,TRBJ2-3,TRBV7-6,CASSLELVDTQYF
few,TRBJ2-3,TRBV15,CATSRDVDTQYF
-,TRBJ1-5,TRBV5-3,CARSPRWQGDQPQHF
-,TRBJ2-1,TRBV5-1,CASSRGGGGAVYEQFF
-,TRBJ1-5,TRBV5-1,CASSPSPGGPLNQPQHF
-,TRBJ2-7,TRBV11-3,CASSLAGTSASEQYF
-,TRBJ2-7,TRBV29-1,CSVEGGTGEGNEQYF
-,TRBJ2-1,TRBV30,CAWSASGGQFF
-,TRBJ1-2,TRBV18,CASSLGRTGDENNYGYTF
-,TRBJ2-7,TRBV5-1,CASRPPTTYEQYF
-,TRBJ2-1,TRBV15,CATSRNRGGASSSYNEQFF
-,TRBJ2-7,TRBV19,CASGGARSYEQYF
once,TRBJ1-2,TRBV30,CAWRGVTYGYTF
-,TRBJ2-2,TRBV5-1,CASSFQGGTGELFF
-,TRBJ1-5,TRBV10-3,CAISADSDNQPQHF
-,TRBJ2-1,TRBV19,CASSERPTTGVQFF
-,TRBJ1-5,TRBV6-1,CASSWTGNQPQHF
-,TRBJ1-5,TRBV19,CASSTRDSSNQPQHF
-,TRBJ2-1,TRBV28,CASSFIAGGSGSYNEQFF
-,TRBJ2-4,TRBV7-8,CASSLGSVKGQKPLAKNIQYF
-,TRBJ1-1,TRBV7-3,CASSSLPGQNTEAFF
-,TRBJ2-7,TRBV6-6,CASNWAEPTRNEQYF
-,TRBJ2-1,TRBV18,CASSPPHTYNEQFF
few,TRBJ1-4,TRBV2,CASRDRQGYEKLFF
-,TRBJ2-5,TRBV5-1,CASSFGGDIQETQYF
-,TRBJ1-2,TRBV7-9,CATNEGAYGYTF
-,TRBJ2-1,TRBV7-2,CASSLDRDNEQFF